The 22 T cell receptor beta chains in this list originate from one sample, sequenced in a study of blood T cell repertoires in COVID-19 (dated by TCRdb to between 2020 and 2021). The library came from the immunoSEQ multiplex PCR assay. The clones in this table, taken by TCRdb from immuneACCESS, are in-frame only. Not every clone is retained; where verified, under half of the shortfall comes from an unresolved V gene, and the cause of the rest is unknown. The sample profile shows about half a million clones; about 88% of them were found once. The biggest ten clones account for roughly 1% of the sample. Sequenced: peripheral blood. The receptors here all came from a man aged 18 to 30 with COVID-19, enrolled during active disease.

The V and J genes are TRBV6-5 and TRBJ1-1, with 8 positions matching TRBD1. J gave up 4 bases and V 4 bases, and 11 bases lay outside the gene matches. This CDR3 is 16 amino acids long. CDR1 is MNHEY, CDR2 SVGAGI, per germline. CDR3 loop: CASSSSTGARGTEAFF. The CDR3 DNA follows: TGTGCCAGCAGTTCCTCGACAGGGGCGAGGGGCACTGAAGCTTTCTTT.

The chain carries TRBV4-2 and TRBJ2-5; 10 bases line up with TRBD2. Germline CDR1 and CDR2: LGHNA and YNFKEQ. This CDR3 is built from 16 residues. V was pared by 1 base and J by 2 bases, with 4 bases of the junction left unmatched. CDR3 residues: CASSQVSGRGQETQYF. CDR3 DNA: TGTGCCAGCAGCCAAGTGAGCGGGAGGGGGCAAGAGACCCAGTACTTC.

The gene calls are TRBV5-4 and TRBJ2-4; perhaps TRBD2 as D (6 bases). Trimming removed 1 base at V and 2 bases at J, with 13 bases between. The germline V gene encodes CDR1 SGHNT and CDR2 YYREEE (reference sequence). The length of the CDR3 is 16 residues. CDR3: CASSLSWGVTKNIQYF. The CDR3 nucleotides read TGTGCCAGCAGCTTGTCCTGGGGGGTAACCAAAAACATTCAGTACTTC.

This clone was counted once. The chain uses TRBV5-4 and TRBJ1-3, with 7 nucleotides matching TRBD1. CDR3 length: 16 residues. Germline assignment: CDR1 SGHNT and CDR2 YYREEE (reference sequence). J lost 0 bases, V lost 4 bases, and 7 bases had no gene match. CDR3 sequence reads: CASSVDRAPSGNTIYF. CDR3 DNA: TGTGCCAGCAGCGTTGACAGGGCCCCCTCTGGAAACACCATATATTTT.

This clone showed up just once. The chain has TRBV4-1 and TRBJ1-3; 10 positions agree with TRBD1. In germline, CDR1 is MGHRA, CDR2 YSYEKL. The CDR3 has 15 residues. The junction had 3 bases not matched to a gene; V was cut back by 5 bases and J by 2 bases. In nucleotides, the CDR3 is TGCGCCAGCAGCTGGGACAGGGGAGCTGGAAACACCATATATTTT. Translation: CASSWDRGAGNTIYF.

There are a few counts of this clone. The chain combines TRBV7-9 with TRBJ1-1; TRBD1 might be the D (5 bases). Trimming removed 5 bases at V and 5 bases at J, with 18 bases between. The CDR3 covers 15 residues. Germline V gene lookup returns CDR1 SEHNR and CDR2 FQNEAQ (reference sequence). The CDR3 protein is CASSQALGPGTEAFF. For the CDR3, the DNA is TGTGCCAGCAGCCAGGCATTGGGGCCAGGGACTGAAGCTTTCTTT. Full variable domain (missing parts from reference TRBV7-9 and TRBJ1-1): DTGVSQNPRHKITKRGQNVTFRCDPISEHNRLYWYRQTLGQGPEFLTYFQNEAQLEKSRLLSDRFSAERPKGSFSTLEIQRTEQGDSAMYLCASSQALGPGTEAFFGQGTRLTVV.

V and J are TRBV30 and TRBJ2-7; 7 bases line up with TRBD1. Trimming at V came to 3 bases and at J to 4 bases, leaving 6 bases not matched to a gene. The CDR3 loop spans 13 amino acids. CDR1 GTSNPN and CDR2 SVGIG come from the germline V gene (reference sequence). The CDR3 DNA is TGTGCCTGGAGCCGAGGACAGGAATACGAGCAGTACTTC. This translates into CAWSRGQEYEQYF.

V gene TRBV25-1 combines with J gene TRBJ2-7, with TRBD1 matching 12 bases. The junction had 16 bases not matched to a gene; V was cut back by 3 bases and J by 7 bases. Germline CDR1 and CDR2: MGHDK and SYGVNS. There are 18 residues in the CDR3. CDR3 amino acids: CASSESPGTGGAGWEQYF. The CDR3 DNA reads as TGTGCCAGCAGTGAGTCCCCCGGGACAGGGGGCGCTGGTTGGGAGCAGTACTTC.

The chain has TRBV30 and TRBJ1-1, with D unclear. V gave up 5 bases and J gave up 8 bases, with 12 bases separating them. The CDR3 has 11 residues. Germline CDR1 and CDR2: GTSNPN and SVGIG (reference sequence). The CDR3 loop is CAWGRVGEAFF. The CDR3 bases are TGTGCCTGGGGGCGGGTGGGGGAAGCTTTCTTT.

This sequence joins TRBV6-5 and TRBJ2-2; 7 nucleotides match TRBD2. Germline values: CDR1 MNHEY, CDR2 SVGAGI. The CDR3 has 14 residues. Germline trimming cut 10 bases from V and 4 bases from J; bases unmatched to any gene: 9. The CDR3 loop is CATTGPGGTGELFF. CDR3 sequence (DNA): TGTGCCACGACGGGACCGGGGGGCACCGGGGAGCTGTTTTTT.

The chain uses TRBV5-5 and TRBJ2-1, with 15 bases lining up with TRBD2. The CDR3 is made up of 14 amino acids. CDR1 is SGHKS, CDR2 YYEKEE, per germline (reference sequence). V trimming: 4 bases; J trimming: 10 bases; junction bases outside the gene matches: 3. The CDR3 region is CASSGLAGGDEQFF. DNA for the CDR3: TGTGCCAGCAGCGGACTAGCGGGAGGGGACGAGCAGTTCTTC.

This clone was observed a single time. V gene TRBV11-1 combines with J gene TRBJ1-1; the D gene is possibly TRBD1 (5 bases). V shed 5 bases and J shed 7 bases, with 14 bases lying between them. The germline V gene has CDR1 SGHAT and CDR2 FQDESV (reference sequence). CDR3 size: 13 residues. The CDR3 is CASSLRQSDEAFF. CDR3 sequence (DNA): TGTGCCAGCAGCCTCCGACAGAGTGATGAAGCTTTCTTT.

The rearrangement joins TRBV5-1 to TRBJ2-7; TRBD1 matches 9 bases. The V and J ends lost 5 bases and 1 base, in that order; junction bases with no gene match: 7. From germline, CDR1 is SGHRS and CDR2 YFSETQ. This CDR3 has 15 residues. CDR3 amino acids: CASRATTGGSYEQYF. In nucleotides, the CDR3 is TGCGCCAGCAGGGCCACGACAGGGGGGTCCTACGAGCAGTACTTC.

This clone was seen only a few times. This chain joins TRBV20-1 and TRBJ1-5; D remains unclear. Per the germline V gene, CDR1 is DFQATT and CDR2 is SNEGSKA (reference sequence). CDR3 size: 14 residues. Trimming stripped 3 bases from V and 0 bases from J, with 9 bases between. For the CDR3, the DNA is TGCAGTGCTAGTAACGGGAATAGCAATCAGCCCCAGCATTTT. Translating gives CSASNGNSNQPQHF.

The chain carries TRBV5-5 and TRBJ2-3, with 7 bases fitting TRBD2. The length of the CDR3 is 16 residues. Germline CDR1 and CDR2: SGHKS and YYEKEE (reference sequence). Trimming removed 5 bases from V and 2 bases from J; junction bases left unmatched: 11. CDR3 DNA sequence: TGTGCCAGCAGTTACTCAGCGGGGATTTACACAGATACGCAGTATTTT. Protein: CASSYSAGIYTDTQYF.

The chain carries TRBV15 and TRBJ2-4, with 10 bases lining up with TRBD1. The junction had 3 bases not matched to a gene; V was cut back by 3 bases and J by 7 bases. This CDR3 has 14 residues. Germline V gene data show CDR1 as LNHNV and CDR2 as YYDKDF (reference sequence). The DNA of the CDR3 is TGTGCCACCAGCAGTCCGGGACAGGGGAACATTCAGTACTTC. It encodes CATSSPGQGNIQYF. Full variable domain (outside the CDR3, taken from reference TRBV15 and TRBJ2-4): DAMVIQNPRYQVTQFGKPVTLSCSQTLNHNVMYWYQQKSSQAPKLLFHYYDKDFNNEADTPDNFQSRRPNTSFCFLDIRSPGLGDTAMYLCATSSPGQGNIQYFGAGTRLSVL.

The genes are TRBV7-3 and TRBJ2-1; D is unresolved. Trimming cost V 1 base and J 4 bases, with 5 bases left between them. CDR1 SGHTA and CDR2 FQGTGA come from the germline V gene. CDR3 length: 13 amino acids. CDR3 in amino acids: CASSLNEYNEQFF. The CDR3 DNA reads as TGTGCCAGCAGCTTAAACGAGTACAATGAGCAGTTCTTC. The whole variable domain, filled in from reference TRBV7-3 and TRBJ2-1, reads GAGVSQTPSNKVTEKGKYVELRCDPISGHTALYWYRQSLGQGPEFLIYFQGTGAADDSGLPNDRFFAVRPEGSVSTLKIQRTERGDSAVYLCASSLNEYNEQFFGPGTRLTVL.

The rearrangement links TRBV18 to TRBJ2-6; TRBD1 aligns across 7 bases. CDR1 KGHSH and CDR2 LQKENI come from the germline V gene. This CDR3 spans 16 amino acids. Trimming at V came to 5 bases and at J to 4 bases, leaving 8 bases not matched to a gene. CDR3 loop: CASSAPGGRGANVLTF. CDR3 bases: TGTGCCAGCTCAGCGCCAGGGGGTCGAGGGGCCAACGTCCTGACTTTC.

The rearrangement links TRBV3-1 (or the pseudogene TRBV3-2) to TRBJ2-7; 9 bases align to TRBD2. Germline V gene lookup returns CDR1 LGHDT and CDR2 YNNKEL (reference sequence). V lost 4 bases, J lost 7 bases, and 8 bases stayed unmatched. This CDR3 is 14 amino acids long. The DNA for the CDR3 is TGTGCCAGCAGCCTATCAGCGGGGGGTAGGGAGCAGTACTTC. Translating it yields CASSLSAGGREQYF.

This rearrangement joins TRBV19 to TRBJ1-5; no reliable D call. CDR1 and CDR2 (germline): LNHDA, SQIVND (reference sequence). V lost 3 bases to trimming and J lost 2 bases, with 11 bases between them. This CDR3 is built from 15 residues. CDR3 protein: CASSMRGQGNQPQHF. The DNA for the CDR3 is TGTGCCAGTAGTATGCGGGGTCAGGGCAATCAGCCCCAGCATTTT. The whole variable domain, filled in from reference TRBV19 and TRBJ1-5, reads DGGITQSPKYLFRKEGQNVTLSCEQNLNHDAMYWYRQDPGQGLRLIYYSQIVNDFQKGDIAEGYSVSREKKESFPLTVTSAQKNPTAFYLCASSMRGQGNQPQHFGDGTRLSIL.

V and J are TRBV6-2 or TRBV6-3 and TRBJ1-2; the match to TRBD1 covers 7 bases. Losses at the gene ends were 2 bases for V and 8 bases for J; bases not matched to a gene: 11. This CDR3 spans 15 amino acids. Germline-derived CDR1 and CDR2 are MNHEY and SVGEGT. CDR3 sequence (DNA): TGTGCCAGCAGTTACGGACAGGACTCTTCCCTGGGCTACACCTTC. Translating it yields CASSYGQDSSLGYTF.

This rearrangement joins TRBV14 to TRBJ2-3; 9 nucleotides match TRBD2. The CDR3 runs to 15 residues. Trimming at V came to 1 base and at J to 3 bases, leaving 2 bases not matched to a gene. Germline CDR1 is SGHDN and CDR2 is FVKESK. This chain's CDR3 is CASSQASGTTDTQYF. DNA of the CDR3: TGTGCCAGCAGCCAAGCTAGCGGGACTACAGATACGCAGTATTTT.